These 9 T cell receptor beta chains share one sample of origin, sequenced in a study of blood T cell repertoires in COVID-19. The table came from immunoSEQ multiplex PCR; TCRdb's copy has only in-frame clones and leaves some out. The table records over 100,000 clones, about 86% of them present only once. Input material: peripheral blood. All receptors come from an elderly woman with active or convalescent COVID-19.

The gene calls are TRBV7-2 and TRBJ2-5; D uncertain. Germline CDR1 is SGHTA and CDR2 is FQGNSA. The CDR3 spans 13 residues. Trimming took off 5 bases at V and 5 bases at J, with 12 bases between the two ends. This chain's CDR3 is CASSLSLGETQYF. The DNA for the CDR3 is TGTGCCAGCAGCCTATCGCTCGGGGAGACCCAGTACTTC.

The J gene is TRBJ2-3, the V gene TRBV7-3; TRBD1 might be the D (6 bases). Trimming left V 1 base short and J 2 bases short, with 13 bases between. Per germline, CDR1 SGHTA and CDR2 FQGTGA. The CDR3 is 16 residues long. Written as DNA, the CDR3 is TGTGCCAGCAGCTTAATAGGGGGAAGTCTCACAGATACGCAGTATTTT. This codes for CASSLIGGSLTDTQYF.

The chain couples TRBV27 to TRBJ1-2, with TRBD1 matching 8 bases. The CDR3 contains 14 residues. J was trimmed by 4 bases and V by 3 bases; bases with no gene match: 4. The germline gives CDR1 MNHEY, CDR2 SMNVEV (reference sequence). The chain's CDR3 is CASSFAGGSYGYTF. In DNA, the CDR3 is TGTGCCAGCAGTTTCGCAGGGGGCAGCTATGGCTACACCTTC.

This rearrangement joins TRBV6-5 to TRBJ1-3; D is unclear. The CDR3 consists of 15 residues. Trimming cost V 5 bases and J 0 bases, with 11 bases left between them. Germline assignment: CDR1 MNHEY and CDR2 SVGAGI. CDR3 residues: CASSRSSSSGNTIYF. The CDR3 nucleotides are TGTGCCAGCAGTCGTAGCTCGAGCTCTGGAAACACCATATATTTT.

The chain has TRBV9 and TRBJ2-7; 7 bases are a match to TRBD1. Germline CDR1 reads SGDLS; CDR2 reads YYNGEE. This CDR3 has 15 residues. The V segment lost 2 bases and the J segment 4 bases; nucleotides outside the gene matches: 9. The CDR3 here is CASSVGDSNVYEQYF. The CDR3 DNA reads TGTGCCAGCAGCGTCGGGGACAGCAACGTGTACGAGCAGTACTTC.

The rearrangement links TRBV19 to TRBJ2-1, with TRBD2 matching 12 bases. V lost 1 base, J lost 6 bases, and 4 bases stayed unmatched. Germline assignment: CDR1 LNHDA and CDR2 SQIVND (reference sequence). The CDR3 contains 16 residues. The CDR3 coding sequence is TGTGCCAGTAGTATAGGCCTAGCGGGAGGGGGCAATGAGCAGTTCTTC. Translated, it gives CASSIGLAGGGNEQFF. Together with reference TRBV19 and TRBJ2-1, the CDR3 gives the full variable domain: DGGITQSPKYLFRKEGQNVTLSCEQNLNHDAMYWYRQDPGQGLRLIYYSQIVNDFQKGDIAEGYSVSREKKESFPLTVTSAQKNPTAFYLCASSIGLAGGGNEQFFGPGTRLTVL.

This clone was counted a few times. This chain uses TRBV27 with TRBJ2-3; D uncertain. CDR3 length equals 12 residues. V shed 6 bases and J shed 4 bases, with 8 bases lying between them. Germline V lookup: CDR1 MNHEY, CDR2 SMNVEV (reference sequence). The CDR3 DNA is TGTGCCAGCAGGAGTTTTTCAGATACGCAGTATTTT. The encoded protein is CASRSFSDTQYF.

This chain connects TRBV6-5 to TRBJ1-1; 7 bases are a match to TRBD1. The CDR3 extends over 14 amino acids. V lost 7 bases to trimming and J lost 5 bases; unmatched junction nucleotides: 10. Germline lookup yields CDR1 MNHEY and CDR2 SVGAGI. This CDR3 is CASIGQAIGTEAFF. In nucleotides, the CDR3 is TGTGCCAGCATCGGACAGGCAATCGGGACTGAAGCTTTCTTT.

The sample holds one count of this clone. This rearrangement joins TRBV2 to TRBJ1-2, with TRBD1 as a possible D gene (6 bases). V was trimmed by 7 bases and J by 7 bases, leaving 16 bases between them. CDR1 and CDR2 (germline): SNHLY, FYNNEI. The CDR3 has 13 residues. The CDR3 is CASTPTGSRGYTF. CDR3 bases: TGTGCCAGCACTCCCACAGGGAGTCGTGGCTACACCTTC.